The 28 T cell receptor beta chains reported below all come from one sample, sequenced in a study of cytomegalovirus exposure and HLA in healthy donors (dated by TCRdb to between 2016 and 2019). The library came from the immunoSEQ multiplex PCR assay. A mixture of 60 forward primers for TCR Vbeta segments and 13 reverse primers for TCR Jbeta segments was used in the multiplex PCR. What TCRdb holds here is the immuneACCESS table cut down to in-frame rearrangements. Part of the clones is not present; checked against another copy, under half of the missing clones reflect an unresolved V gene, and the others are unexplained. Present in this sample are almost 90,000 clones, 85% of which were seen just once. Of the sample, over 7% is held by the ten largest clones. Sequencing was carried out using PBMCs. These receptors were obtained from a man aged 40-50 years in good health and CMV-seropositive.

Only a few counts were recorded for this clone. The rearrangement uses TRBV5-8 and TRBJ2-7, with a possible D match to TRBD2 (5 bases). Trimming shortened V by 7 bases and J by 5 bases, and 13 bases separated the two germline ends. Per germline, CDR1 SGHTS and CDR2 YDEGEE. The CDR3 extends over 12 amino acids. DNA of the CDR3: TGTGCCAGCGGGAGTTTAATCCACGAGCAGTACTTC. This sequence encodes CASGSLIHEQYF.

By its share, this clone is medium-sized. The chain combines TRBV19 with TRBJ2-1; unclear D gene. The V gene lost 7 bases and the J gene lost 0 bases, with 13 bases spanning the gap. Germline assignment: CDR1 LNHDA and CDR2 SQIVND (reference sequence). The CDR3 contains 15 residues. The CDR3 protein is CASNVGQSSYNEQFF. CDR3 bases: TGTGCCAGTAATGTTGGGCAGAGCTCCTACAATGAGCAGTTCTTC.

The genes are TRBV7-8 and TRBJ2-2, with 9 bases aligning to TRBD1. Trimming removed 5 bases from V and 2 bases from J; junction bases left unmatched: 6. CDR3 length: 16 residues. From germline, CDR1 is SGHVS and CDR2 FQNEAQ. The CDR3 reads CASSLRDRVNTGELFF. DNA of the CDR3: TGTGCCAGCAGCCTCCGGGACAGGGTTAACACCGGGGAGCTGTTTTTT.

This chain links TRBV28 with TRBJ1-2; 7 nucleotides match TRBD1. V lost 6 bases, J lost 0 bases, and 7 bases stayed unmatched. The length of the CDR3 is 15 residues. Germline V gene lookup returns CDR1 MDHEN and CDR2 SYDVKM. The CDR3 DNA follows: TGTGCCAGCAGCGACCAGGGGACAGCTAACTATGGCTACACCTTC. Its protein is CASSDQGTANYGYTF.

The CDR3 DNA reads TGTGCCAGCAGCTTAACCGGGACAGGGAACACTGAAGCTTTCTTT. Protein sequence: CASSLTGTGNTEAFF. The genes are TRBV7-2 and TRBJ1-1; 8 bases match TRBD1. Trimming at V came to 2 bases and at J to 1 base, leaving 3 bases not matched to a gene. CDR1 is SGHTA, CDR2 FQGNSA, per germline. This CDR3 spans 15 amino acids.

DNA for the CDR3: TGCGCCAGCAGCCAAGTCGGGACAGGGGGGGAAGAGACCCAGTACTTC. It specifies CASSQVGTGGEETQYF. The chain links TRBV4-1 to TRBJ2-5; TRBD1 aligns across 11 bases. The CDR3 consists of 16 residues. CDR1 is MGHRA, CDR2 YSYEKL, per germline. Trimming cost V 1 base and J 3 bases; bases outside gene matches: 4.

In DNA, the CDR3 is TGTGCCAGTAGTAATGGACGGCGGGGGAATGAGCAGTTCTTC. Its protein is CASSNGRRGNEQFF. V usage is TRBV19 and J usage is TRBJ2-1; 7 bases are a match to TRBD2. The CDR3 contains 14 residues. The V gene end was trimmed by 4 bases and the J gene end by 7 bases; junction bases not matched to a gene: 7. Germline V gene sequence: CDR1 LNHDA, CDR2 SQIVND (reference sequence).

The CDR3 is CATSRGHRDWASNEKLFF. The CDR3 nucleotides are TGTGCCACCAGCAGAGGGCACAGGGATTGGGCATCTAATGAAAAACTGTTTTTT. The V and J genes are TRBV15 and TRBJ1-4, with D perhaps TRBD1 (6 bases). The germline CDR1 and CDR2 sequences are LNHNV and YYDKDF (reference sequence). Trimming left V 1 base short and J 3 bases short, with 18 bases between. The CDR3 spans 18 residues.

The J gene is TRBJ2-7, the V gene TRBV28, with D possibly being TRBD1 (6 bases). Looked up from germline, CDR1 is MDHEN and CDR2 is SYDVKM. This CDR3 contains 14 residues. The germline V and J ends were trimmed by 7 bases and 4 bases, with 17 bases remaining between them. For the CDR3, the DNA is TGTGCCAGCAAATTGCCGGGACAAAATTACGAGCAGTACTTC. It encodes CASKLPGQNYEQYF.

The genes are TRBV4-2 and TRBJ2-5; D is possibly TRBD1 (5 bases). The J call may be faulty, since TRBJ2-7 better matches the DNA end. Germline CDR1 reads LGHNA; CDR2 reads YNFKEQ. The CDR3 consists of 15 residues. DNA for the CDR3: TGTGCCAGCAGCCAAGATACCCAGGGATCCTACGAGCAGTACTTC. Translated: CASSQDTQGSYEQYF.

The chain uses TRBV5-4 and TRBJ2-1; 9 bases match TRBD2. V trimming: 5 bases; J trimming: 7 bases; junction bases outside the gene matches: 13. The length of the CDR3 is 16 residues. Per the germline V gene, CDR1 is SGHNT and CDR2 is YYREEE (reference sequence). CDR3 residues: CASRSESGTSYNEQFF. CDR3 coding DNA: TGTGCCAGCAGGAGCGAATCCGGGACTAGCTATAATGAGCAGTTCTTC.

The chain links TRBV9 to TRBJ2-1; 7 nucleotides agree with TRBD1. The length of the CDR3 is 14 residues. The junction had 5 bases not matched to a gene; V was cut back by 1 base and J by 7 bases. In germline, CDR1 is SGDLS, CDR2 YYNGEE. CDR3 nucleotide sequence: TGTGCCAGCAGCGTAAGTAACAGGGGTAATGAGCAGTTCTTC. It specifies CASSVSNRGNEQFF.

V is TRBV11-3 and J is TRBJ2-3; 10 bases agree with TRBD2. The CDR3 is 15 amino acids. Germline V gene sequence: CDR1 SGHNT, CDR2 YENEEA. Unmatched junction bases numbered 4, after V lost 5 bases and J lost 2 bases. The chain's CDR3 is CASSPLAGATDTQYF. The CDR3 DNA is TGTGCCAGCAGCCCTCTAGCGGGGGCCACAGATACGCAGTATTTT.

CDR3: CASSFHRGTDTQYF. The CDR3, as DNA: TGTGCCAGCAGCTTTCACAGGGGCACAGATACGCAGTATTTT. The chain carries TRBV7-9 and TRBJ2-3, with D perhaps TRBD1 (6 bases). Per germline, CDR1 SEHNR and CDR2 FQNEAQ (reference sequence). V lost 3 bases, J lost 1 base, and 8 bases lay in between. The CDR3 loop spans 14 amino acids. The full variable domain, rest sourced from reference TRBV7-9 and TRBJ2-3, is DTGVSQNPRHKITKRGQNVTFRCDPISEHNRLYWYRQTLGQGPEFLTYFQNEAQLEKSRLLSDRFSAERPKGSFSTLEIQRTEQGDSAMYLCASSFHRGTDTQYFGPGTRLTVL.

CDR3 in DNA: TGTGCCAGCAGCGAAGTGGGGGAGGGGAGGAAGCAGTTCTTC. Encoded protein: CASSEVGEGRKQFF. V usage is TRBV9 and J usage is TRBJ2-1; 7 bases fit TRBD2. Per the germline V gene, CDR1 is SGDLS and CDR2 is YYNGEE. The trim removed 3 bases at V and 11 bases at J, leaving 11 bases unmatched. The CDR3 totals 14 residues.

The chain recombines TRBV5-1 with TRBJ2-1; 8 nucleotides align to TRBD2. In germline, CDR1 is SGHRS, CDR2 YFSETQ. Losses at the gene ends were 0 bases for V and 4 bases for J; bases not matched to a gene: 6. The CDR3 contains 16 residues. DNA of the CDR3: TGCGCCAGCAGCTTGGAAGCTAGCGGGTCGTACAATGAGCAGTTCTTC. This codes for CASSLEASGSYNEQFF.

V usage is TRBV5-1 and J usage is TRBJ2-1, with D unresolved. Looked up from germline, CDR1 is SGHRS and CDR2 is YFSETQ. Trimming removed 4 bases at V and 7 bases at J, with 15 bases between. This CDR3 spans 14 amino acids. The CDR3, as DNA: TGCGCCAGCAGCCTCCAGAACCTACAGAATGAGCAGTTCTTC. It specifies CASSLQNLQNEQFF.

The rearrangement joins TRBV6-1 to TRBJ1-1, with D unclear. The CDR3 loop spans 13 amino acids. Germline lookup yields CDR1 MNHNS and CDR2 SASEGT. With 1 base removed from V and 3 bases from J, the gap between germline ends came to 6 bases. The chain's CDR3 is CASSEGWHTEAFF. CDR3 sequence (DNA): TGTGCCAGCAGTGAAGGGTGGCACACTGAAGCTTTCTTT.

This chain links TRBV9 with TRBJ2-1; 8 bases align to TRBD2. Trimming took 4 bases from V and 4 from J; bases not matched to a gene: 10. Looked up from germline, CDR1 is SGDLS and CDR2 is YYNGEE. The CDR3 is 16 amino acids. The CDR3 DNA sequence: TGTGCCAGCAGCCTGGATGATGCGGGGGGATACAATGAGCAGTTCTTC. It encodes CASSLDDAGGYNEQFF. Complete variable domain (other parts from reference TRBV9 and TRBJ2-1): DSGVTQTPKHLITATGQRVTLRCSPRSGDLSVYWYQQSLDQGLQFLIQYYNGEERAKGNILERFSAQQFPDLHSELNLSSLELGDSALYFCASSLDDAGGYNEQFFGPGTRLTVL.

This clone showed up just a few times. Here the CDR3 DNA reads TGTGCCAGCCGAGGGCCGGGCACAGATACGCAGTATTTT. Protein sequence: CASRGPGTDTQYF. The chain employs TRBV9 and TRBJ2-3; D may be TRBD2 (5 bases). Germline-derived CDR1 and CDR2 are SGDLS and YYNGEE. V was pared by 7 bases and J by 1 base, with 10 bases between. The CDR3 is 13 residues long.

The genes are TRBV29-1 and TRBJ1-5, with D unclear. Trimming took 5 bases from V and 2 from J, leaving 7 bases between them. The V gene's germline CDR1 is SQVTM and CDR2 ANQGSEA. CDR3 length: 12 amino acids. This chain's CDR3 is CSVRQGNQPQHF. As DNA, the CDR3 is TGCAGCGTTAGGCAGGGCAATCAGCCCCAGCATTTT.

Worth noting for this clone: Compared with germline, one end of the junction differs, possibly owing to a read error. The chain couples TRBV7-7 to TRBJ2-1; TRBD2 aligns across 10 bases. The germline CDR1 and CDR2 sequences are SSHAT and FNYEAQ (reference sequence). The CDR3 is made up of 17 amino acids. The chain's CDR3 is CASSLEPSGSISRRGFF. Written as DNA, the CDR3 is TGTGCTAGCAGCTTAGAGCCTAGCGGGAGCATATCTCGGAGGGGGTTCTTC.

This rearrangement joins TRBV2 to TRBJ1-1; no definite D call. The V gene lost 8 bases and the J gene lost 5 bases, with 15 bases spanning the gap. Germline lookup yields CDR1 SNHLY and CDR2 FYNNEI. This CDR3 comprises 13 residues. The CDR3 here is CASLLLAGTEAFF. Here the CDR3 DNA reads TGTGCCAGCCTACTCTTAGCGGGTACTGAAGCTTTCTTT.

The chain joins TRBV2 to TRBJ2-1; 7 bases fit TRBD1. In germline, CDR1 is SNHLY, CDR2 FYNNEI. With V trimmed by 6 bases and J by 7 bases, 3 bases remained unmatched. This CDR3 spans 12 amino acids. CDR3: CASSGQVNEQFF. CDR3 DNA sequence: TGTGCCAGCAGCGGACAGGTAAATGAGCAGTTCTTC.

The CDR3 coding sequence is TGTGCCAGCACTTTCTACACCGGGGAGCTGTTTTTT. Its translation is CASTFYTGELFF. The J gene is TRBJ2-2, the V gene TRBV7-2; D ambiguous. The CDR3 consists of 12 residues. V lost 7 bases, J lost 3 bases, and 6 bases lay in between. Germline V gene sequence: CDR1 SGHTA, CDR2 FQGNSA. Based on the CDR3 plus reference TRBV7-2 and TRBJ2-2, the full variable domain is GAGVSQSPSNKVTEKGKDVELRCDPISGHTALYWYRQSLGQGLEFLIYFQGNSAPDKSGLPSDRFSAERTGGSVSTLTIQRTQQEDSAVYLCASTFYTGELFFGEGSRLTVL.

The rearrangement uses TRBV11-2 and TRBJ1-1, with D unclear. The CDR3 sequence is 14 residues long. Germline values: CDR1 SGHAT, CDR2 FQNNGV. Trimming removed 1 base at V and 1 base at J, with 7 bases between. This chain's CDR3 is CASSLAEWNTEAFF. The DNA of the CDR3 is TGTGCCAGCAGCTTAGCCGAGTGGAACACTGAAGCTTTCTTT.

V usage is TRBV19 and J usage is TRBJ1-5, with 9 bases aligning to TRBD1. Germline lookup yields CDR1 LNHDA and CDR2 SQIVND (reference sequence). With 10 bases clipped from V and 3 bases from J, the junction kept 16 bases outside the gene matches. The CDR3 covers 17 residues. The CDR3 DNA follows: TGTGCCACCCGGGACAGGGAGGTTTTTAGCGTCAATCAGCCCCAGCATTTT. Its protein is CATRDREVFSVNQPQHF.

This clone was observed a few times. The chain carries TRBV28 and TRBJ2-1, with D possibly being TRBD2 (6 bases). This CDR3 is 15 amino acids long. V was trimmed by 8 bases and J by 0 bases, leaving 14 bases between them. CDR1 and CDR2 from the germline V gene are MDHEN and SYDVKM. The CDR3 is CASGSSSGSYNEQFF. DNA of the CDR3: TGTGCCAGCGGGTCCAGTAGCGGCTCCTACAATGAGCAGTTCTTC.